This T cell receptor beta chain was sequenced in a study of control samples from healthy donors and cancer patients. Generated by immunoSEQ multiplex PCR, the TCRdb table keeps only in-frame clones and is missing some. The sample lists some 200,000 clones, about nine tenths occurring once. Germline CDR1 reads SGHTA; CDR2 reads FQGNSA. V gave up 1 base and J gave up 2 bases, with 8 bases separating them. This CDR3 has 14 residues. The sample consisted of blood. This TCR was recovered from a woman aged 25 to 45 in good health. The chain couples TRBV7-2 to TRBJ2-5; D remains ambiguous. CDR3 in DNA: TGTGCCAGCAGCTTAGTAAGAGCGCAAGAGACCCAGTACTTC. Translating gives CASSLVRAQETQYF.